These T cell receptor beta chains were read from a single sample in a study of shared clonotypes between healthy human individuals. Measured with immunoSEQ multiplex PCR; TCRdb has only the in-frame clones, and not every one. The sample has about 460,000 clones, approximately 71% seen once. The sequenced sample consisted of PBMCs. All receptors come from a middle-aged woman in good health. Some clones in this sample may be carry-over from other donors' samples. CDR3s leave out the opening cysteine and the closing phenylalanine or tryptophan.

V gene	J gene	CDR3 protein
TRBV7-2	TRBJ2-7	ASSPDLTYEQY
TRBV30	TRBJ2-6	AWSVGVANVLT
TRBV27	TRBJ2-5	ASSDRTPGEETQY
TRBV19	TRBJ1-1	ASSQQGPEAF
TRBV7-9	TRBJ1-1	ASSLGDLMNTEAF
TRBV28	TRBJ2-6	ASRLNSGRGAGANVLT
TRBV9	TRBJ2-1	ASSVSSGTIYNEQF
TRBV28	TRBJ2-3	ASRNAGSTDTQY
TRBV18	TRBJ2-1	ASSDQGPGDEQF
TRBV5-1	TRBJ2-3	ASSFRGLIAERDTQY
TRBV29-1	TRBJ2-1	SVDLLAGRGHEQF
TRBV28	TRBJ2-7	ASSPARYEQY
TRBV6-1	TRBJ1-2	ASSNRQQFYGYT
TRBV28	TRBJ1-2	ASSLMGVGYT
TRBV7-9	TRBJ1-5	ASSLGQGIGYNQPQH
TRBV28	TRBJ2-5	ASISTIVSRGRWETQY
TRBV18	TRBJ1-1	ASSQGHLMNTEAF
TRBV2	TRBJ2-1	ASSSTSGSHYNEQF
TRBV30	TRBJ2-1	AWSDSPYNEQF
TRBV7-3	TRBJ1-2	ASSLTVRSLPYT
TRBV5-1	TRBJ2-3	ASSIGQGATDTQY
TRBV28	TRBJ2-2	ASSFLGTRGTGELF
TRBV5-4	TRBJ2-7	ASSHPRGSYEQY
TRBV7-9	TRBJ1-6	ASSLIMSTSPLH
TRBV7-2	TRBJ1-1	ASSLAMDRGVTEAF